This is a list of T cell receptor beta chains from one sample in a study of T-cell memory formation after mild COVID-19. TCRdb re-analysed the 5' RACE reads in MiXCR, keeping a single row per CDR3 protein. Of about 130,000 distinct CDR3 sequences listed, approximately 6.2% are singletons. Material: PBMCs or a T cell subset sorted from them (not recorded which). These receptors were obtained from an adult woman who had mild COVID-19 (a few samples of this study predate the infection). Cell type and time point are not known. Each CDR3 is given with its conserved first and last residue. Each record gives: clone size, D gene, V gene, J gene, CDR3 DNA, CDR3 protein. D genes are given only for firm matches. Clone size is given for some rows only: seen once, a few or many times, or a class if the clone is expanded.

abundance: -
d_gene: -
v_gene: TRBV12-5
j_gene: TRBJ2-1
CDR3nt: TGTGCTAGTGCTCCCCGAGAAGGGGGCTCCTACAATGAGCAGTTCTTC
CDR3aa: CASAPREGGSYNEQFF

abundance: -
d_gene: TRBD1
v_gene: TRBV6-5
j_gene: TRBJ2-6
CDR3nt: TGTGCCAGCAGTTACTCGGGACAGGGGGGTTCAAACGTCCTGACTTTC
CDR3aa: CASSYSGQGGSNVLTF

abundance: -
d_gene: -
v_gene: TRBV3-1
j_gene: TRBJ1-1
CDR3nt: TGTGCCAGCAGCCAAGATCTACTAGGGAACACTGAAACTTTCTTT
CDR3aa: CASSQDLLGNTETFF

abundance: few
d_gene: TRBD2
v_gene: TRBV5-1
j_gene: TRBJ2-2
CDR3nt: TGCGCCAGCAGCGAGGGGACTAGCGGAGCCGGGGAGCTGTTTTTT
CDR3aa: CASSEGTSGAGELFF

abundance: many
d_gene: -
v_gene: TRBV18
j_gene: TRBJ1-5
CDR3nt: TGTGCCAGCTCACCACCGGTAGGCTCCGGGACGGGCAATCAGCCCCAGCATTTT
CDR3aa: CASSPPVGSGTGNQPQHF

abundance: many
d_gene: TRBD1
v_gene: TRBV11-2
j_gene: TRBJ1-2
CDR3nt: TGTGCCAGCAGCTTAGAGGCAGGGGGCTATGGCTACACCTTC
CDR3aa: CASSLEAGGYGYTF

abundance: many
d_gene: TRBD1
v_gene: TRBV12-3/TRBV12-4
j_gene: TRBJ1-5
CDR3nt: TGTGCCAGCAGTTTTTCCAGGGGGGGGGGCAATCAGCCCCAGCATTTT
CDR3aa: CASSFSRGGGNQPQHF

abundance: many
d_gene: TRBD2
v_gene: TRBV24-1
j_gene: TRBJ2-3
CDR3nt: TGTGCCACCAGTTCCCCACTAGCGGGAGAATTAGATACGCAGTATTTT
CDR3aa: CATSSPLAGELDTQYF

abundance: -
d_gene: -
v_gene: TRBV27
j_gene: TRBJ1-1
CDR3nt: TGTGCCAGCAGTTTTCAGGGGAGGTTAACTGAAGCTTTCTTT
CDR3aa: CASSFQGRLTEAFF

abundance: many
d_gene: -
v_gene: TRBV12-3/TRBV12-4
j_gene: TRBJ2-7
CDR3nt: TGTGCCAGCAGTCCTCACAGGGAACCCTACGAGCAGTACTTC
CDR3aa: CASSPHREPYEQYF

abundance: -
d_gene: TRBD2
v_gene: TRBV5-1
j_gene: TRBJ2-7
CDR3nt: TGCGCCAGCAGCGGGGGGGGTTACGAGCAATACTTC
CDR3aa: CASSGGGYEQYF

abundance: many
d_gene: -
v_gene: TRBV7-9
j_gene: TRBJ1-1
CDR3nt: TGTGCCAGCAGCTTCCTAGGGGACACTGAAGCTTTCTTT
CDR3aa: CASSFLGDTEAFF

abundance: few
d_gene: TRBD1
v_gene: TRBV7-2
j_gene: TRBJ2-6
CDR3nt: TGTGCCAGCAGCTTAGCCCGGACAGGGGTCGGGGCCAACGTCCTGACTTTC
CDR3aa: CASSLARTGVGANVLTF

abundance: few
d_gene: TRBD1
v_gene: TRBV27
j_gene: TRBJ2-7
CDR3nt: TGTGCCAGCAGTTTAGAAGGACAGGAGGCTTCTGGGCAGTACTTC
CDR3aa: CASSLEGQEASGQYF

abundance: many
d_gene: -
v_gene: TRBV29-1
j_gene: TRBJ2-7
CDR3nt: TGCAGCGTTAGTGCCGGGTCGAGCTCCTACGAGCAGTACTTC
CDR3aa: CSVSAGSSSYEQYF

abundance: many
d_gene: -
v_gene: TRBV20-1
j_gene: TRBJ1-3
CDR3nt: TGCAGTGCGTCCGGGCCCCCGGTCGAAAACACCATATATTTT
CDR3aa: CSASGPPVENTIYF

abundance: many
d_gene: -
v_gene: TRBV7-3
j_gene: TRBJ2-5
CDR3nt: TGTGCCAGCAGCTTCAGTGGTTCTAGCGCGAAAGAGACCCAGTACTTC
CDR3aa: CASSFSGSSAKETQYF

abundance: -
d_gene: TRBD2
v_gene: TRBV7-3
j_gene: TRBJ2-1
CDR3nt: TGTGCCAGCAGCAATCAGGGGACTAGCGGGTACAATGAGCAGTTCTTC
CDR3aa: CASSNQGTSGYNEQFF

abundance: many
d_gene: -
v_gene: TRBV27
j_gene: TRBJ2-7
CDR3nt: TGTGCCAGCAGCCCATCCGGACTGGCCGAGCAGTACTTC
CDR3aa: CASSPSGLAEQYF

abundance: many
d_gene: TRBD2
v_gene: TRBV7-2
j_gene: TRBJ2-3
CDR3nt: TGTGCCAGCAGCGCTCGACTAGCGGGACATCACACAGATACGCAGTATTTT
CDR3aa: CASSARLAGHHTDTQYF

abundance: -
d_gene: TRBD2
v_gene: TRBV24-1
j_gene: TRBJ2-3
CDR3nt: TGTGCCACCAGTGATAGGGAGCGGGGGGACACAGATACGCAGTATTTT
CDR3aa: CATSDRERGDTDTQYF

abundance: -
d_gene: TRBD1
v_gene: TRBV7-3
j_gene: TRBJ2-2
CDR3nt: TGTGCCAGCAGCTCGGAGAGGGGGCCTAACACCGGGGAGCTGTTTTTT
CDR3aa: CASSSERGPNTGELFF

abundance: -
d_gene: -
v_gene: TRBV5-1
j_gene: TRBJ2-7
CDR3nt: TGCGCCAGCAGCTTGGCCGCAGTGGACAGAGGGTACGAGCAGTACTTC
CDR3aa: CASSLAAVDRGYEQYF

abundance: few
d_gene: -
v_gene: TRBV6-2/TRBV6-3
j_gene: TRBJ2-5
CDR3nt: TGTGCCAGCAGTTACTATTCTAGAGGGGAGACCCAGTACTTC
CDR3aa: CASSYYSRGETQYF

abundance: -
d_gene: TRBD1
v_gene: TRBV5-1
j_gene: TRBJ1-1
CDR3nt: TGCGCCAGCAGCTTGGGGACAGGGGCGTCGAACACTGAAGCTTTCTTT
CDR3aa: CASSLGTGASNTEAFF

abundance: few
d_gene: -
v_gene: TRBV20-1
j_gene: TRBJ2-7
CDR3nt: TGCAGTGCCCCCCGACCGCCCTTCTCCGAGCAGTACTTC
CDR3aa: CSAPRPPFSEQYF

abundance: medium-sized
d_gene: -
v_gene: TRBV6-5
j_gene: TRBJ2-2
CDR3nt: TGTGCCAGCAGCGTAAGGGCCGGGGAGCTGTTTTTT
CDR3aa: CASSVRAGELFF

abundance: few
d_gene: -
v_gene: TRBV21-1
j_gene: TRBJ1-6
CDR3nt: TGTGCCAGCAGCAAAGTCAGGCTGGATTCACCCCTCCACTTT
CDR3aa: CASSKVRLDSPLHF

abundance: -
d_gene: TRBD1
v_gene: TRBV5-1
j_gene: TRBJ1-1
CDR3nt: TGCGCCAGCAGCTATGGACAGGGGAACACTGAAGCTTTCTTT
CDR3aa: CASSYGQGNTEAFF

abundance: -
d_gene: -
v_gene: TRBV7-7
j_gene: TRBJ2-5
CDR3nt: TGTGCTAGCGCACTCCGGGACCGCGGAGGGGAGACCCAGTACTTC
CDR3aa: CASALRDRGGETQYF

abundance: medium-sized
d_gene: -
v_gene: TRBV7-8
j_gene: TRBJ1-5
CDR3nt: TGTGCCAGCAGCTTCGAGCCAGAAGTTAAAGGTCAGCCCCAGCATTTT
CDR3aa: CASSFEPEVKGQPQHF

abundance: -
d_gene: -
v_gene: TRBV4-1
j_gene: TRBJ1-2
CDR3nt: TGCGCCAGCAGCCAAGAAGGTACAGGAGTTGGCTACACCTTC
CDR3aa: CASSQEGTGVGYTF

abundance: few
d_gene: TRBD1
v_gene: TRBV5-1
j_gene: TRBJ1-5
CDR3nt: TGCGCCAGCAGCACTATGCCGGGACAGAATCAGCCCCAGCATTTT
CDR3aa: CASSTMPGQNQPQHF

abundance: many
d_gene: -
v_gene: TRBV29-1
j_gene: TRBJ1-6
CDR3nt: TGCAGCGTACGGACAGAAAGTTCACCCCTCCACTTT
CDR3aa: CSVRTESSPLHF

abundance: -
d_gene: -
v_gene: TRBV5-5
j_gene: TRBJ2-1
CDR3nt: TGTGCCAGCAGCTTGACCGTGACACCCTACAATGAGCAGTTCTTC
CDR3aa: CASSLTVTPYNEQFF

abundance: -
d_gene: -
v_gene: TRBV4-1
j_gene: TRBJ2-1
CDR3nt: TGCGCCAGCAGTCCCAAGGTGTCAGGGGCCGGATACAATGAGCAGTTCTTC
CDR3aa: CASSPKVSGAGYNEQFF